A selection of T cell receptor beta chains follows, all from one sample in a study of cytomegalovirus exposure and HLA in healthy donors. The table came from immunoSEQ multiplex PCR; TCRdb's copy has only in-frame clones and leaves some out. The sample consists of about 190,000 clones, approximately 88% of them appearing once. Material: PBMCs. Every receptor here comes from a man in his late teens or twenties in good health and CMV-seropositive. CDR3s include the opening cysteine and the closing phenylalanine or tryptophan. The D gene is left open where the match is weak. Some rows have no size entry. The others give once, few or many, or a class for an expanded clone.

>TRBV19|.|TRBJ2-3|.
CASSTGAGSTDTQYF
TGTGCCAGTAGTACCGGGGCGGGGTCCACAGATACGCAGTATTTT
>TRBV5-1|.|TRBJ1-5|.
CASSLGPGDQPQHF
TGCGCCAGCAGCTTGGGCCCAGGGGATCAGCCCCAGCATTTT
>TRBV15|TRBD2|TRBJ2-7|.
CATSRERLAGAYEQYF
TGTGCCACCAGCAGAGAGCGACTAGCGGGAGCCTACGAGCAGTACTTC
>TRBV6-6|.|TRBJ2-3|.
CASSYSGRDATDTQYF
TGTGCCAGCAGTTACTCGGGGCGGGACGCCACAGATACGCAGTATTTT
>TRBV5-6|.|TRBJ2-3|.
CASSMGSGADTQYF
TGTGCCAGCAGCATGGGGAGCGGAGCAGATACGCAGTATTTT
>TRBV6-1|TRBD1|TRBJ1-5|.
CASSESPGQGYQPQHF
TGTGCCAGCAGTGAATCCCCGGGACAGGGGTATCAGCCCCAGCATTTT
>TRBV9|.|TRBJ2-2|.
CASSAGVTGELFF
TGTGCCAGCAGCGCGGGGGTGACCGGGGAGCTGTTTTTT
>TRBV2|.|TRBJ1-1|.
CASGTRNTEAFF
TGTGCCTCAGGGACTAGGAACACTGAAGCTTTCTTT
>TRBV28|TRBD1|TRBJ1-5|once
CASSSAGQGGTQPQHF
TGTGCCAGCAGCTCGGCTGGACAGGGTGGGACACAGCCCCAGCATTTT
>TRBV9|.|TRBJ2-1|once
CASSPGVEFYNEQFF
TGTGCCAGCAGCCCGGGGGTGGAATTTTACAATGAGCAGTTCTTC
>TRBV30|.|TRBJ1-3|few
CAWSVLKSGNTIYF
TGTGCCTGGAGTGTACTCAAGTCCGGAAACACCATATATTTT
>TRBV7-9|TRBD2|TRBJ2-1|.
CASSASGRGYNEQFF
TGTGCCAGCAGCGCAAGCGGGAGAGGCTACAATGAGCAGTTCTTC
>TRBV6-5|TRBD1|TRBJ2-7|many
CASSSPQRGREQYF
TGTGCCAGCAGTTCCCCGCAGAGGGGGCGCGAGCAGTACTTC
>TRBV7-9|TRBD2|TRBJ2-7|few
CASSTGLALSYEQYF
TGTGCCAGCAGCACGGGACTAGCCCTCTCCTACGAGCAGTACTTC
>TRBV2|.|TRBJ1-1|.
CASSENRGARGLNTEAFF
TGTGCCAGCAGTGAAAACCGGGGGGCTCGGGGTCTGAACACTGAAGCTTTCTTT
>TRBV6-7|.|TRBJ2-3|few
CASSFKRGTDTQYF
TGTGCCAGCAGCTTCAAGCGGGGCACAGATACGCAGTATTTT
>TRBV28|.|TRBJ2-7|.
CASSLDGQGMNEQYF
TGTGCCAGCAGTTTAGATGGGCAGGGCATGAACGAGCAGTACTTC
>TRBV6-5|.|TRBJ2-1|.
CASIDVGEQFF
TGTGCCAGCATAGATGTTGGTGAGCAGTTCTTC
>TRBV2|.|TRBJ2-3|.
CARSLDPSGATQYF
TGTGCCAGATCCTTAGACCCCTCAGGGGCTACGCAGTATTTT
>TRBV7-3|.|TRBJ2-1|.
CASSAGGPEQFF
TGTGCCAGCAGCGCCGGGGGTCCTGAGCAGTTCTTC
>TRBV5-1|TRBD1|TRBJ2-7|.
CASSLMTGGKYEQYF
TGCGCCAGCAGCTTGATGACAGGGGGAAAATACGAGCAGTACTTC
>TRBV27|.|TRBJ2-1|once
CASSWEGRGPLLEQFF
TGTGCCAGCAGTTGGGAGGGGCGGGGGCCCTTGCTCGAGCAGTTCTTC
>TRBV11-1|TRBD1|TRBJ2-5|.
CASSPRTGGGETQYF
TGTGCCAGCAGCCCCCGGACAGGGGGCGGAGAGACCCAGTACTTC
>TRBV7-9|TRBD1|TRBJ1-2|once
CASSSAYGTGDGYTF
TGTGCCAGCAGCTCGGCCTACGGGACAGGGGATGGCTACACCTTC
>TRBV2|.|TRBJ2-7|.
CASLRSSYEQYF
TGTGCCAGTCTCCGGAGCTCCTACGAGCAATACTTC
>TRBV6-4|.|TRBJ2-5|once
CASSEDERGETQYF
TGTGCCAGCAGTGAGGACGAGCGAGGGGAGACCCAGTACTTC
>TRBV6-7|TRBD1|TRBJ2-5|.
CASSYPDRGEETQYF
TGTGCCAGCAGTTACCCGGACAGGGGAGAGGAGACCCAGTACTTC
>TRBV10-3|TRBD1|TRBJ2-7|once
CAISDWTGGAYEQYF
TGTGCCATCAGTGATTGGACAGGAGGTGCCTACGAGCAGTACTTC
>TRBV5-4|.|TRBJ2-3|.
CASSLGIRGGADTQYF
TGTGCCAGCAGCTTGGGGATCAGGGGTGGCGCAGATACGCAGTATTTT
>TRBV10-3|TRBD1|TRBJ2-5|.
CAISDGQGRETQYF
TGTGCCATCAGTGATGGACAGGGGCGGGAGACCCAGTACTTC
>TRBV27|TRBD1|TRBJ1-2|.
CASSFSRDRARGYTF
TGTGCCAGCAGTTTCAGCCGGGACAGGGCCAGAGGCTACACCTTC
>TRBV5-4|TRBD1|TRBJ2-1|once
CASSQGQGGHNEQFF
TGTGCCAGCAGCCAGGGACAGGGAGGCCACAATGAGCAGTTCTTC
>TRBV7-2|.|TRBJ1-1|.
CASSLGGLLSGTEAFF
TGTGCCAGCAGCTTAGGGGGACTCCTGTCTGGCACTGAAGCTTTCTTT
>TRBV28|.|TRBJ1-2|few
CASSLLRTAGLGYTF
TGTGCCAGCAGTCTTCTACGGACAGCTGGTCTTGGCTACACCTTC
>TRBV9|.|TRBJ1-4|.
CASSIRGKLFF
TGTGCCAGCAGCATTCGGGGAAAACTGTTTTTT
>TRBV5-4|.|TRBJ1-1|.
CASSLGQEAFF
TGTGCCAGCAGCTTGGGCCAGGAAGCTTTCTTT
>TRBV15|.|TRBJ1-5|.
CATSRGGKGVNQPQHF
TGTGCCACCAGCAGAGGAGGGAAGGGGGTCAATCAGCCCCAGCATTTT
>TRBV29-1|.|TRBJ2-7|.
CSVSRRGGEQYF
TGCAGCGTCTCCAGGAGAGGGGGTGAGCAGTACTTC
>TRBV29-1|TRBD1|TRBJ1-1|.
CSVGTGMNTEAFF
TGCAGCGTTGGGACAGGGATGAACACTGAAGCTTTCTTT
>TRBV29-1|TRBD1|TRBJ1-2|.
CSSRQGTGGYTF
TGCAGCTCGAGACAGGGGACAGGAGGCTACACCTTC
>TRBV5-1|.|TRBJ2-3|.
CASSWTDGTDTQYF
TGCGCCAGCAGCTGGACAGACGGCACAGATACGCAGTATTTT
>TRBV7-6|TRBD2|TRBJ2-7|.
CASSSDPGRDFSYEQYF
TGTGCCAGCAGCTCGGACCCTGGGAGGGACTTCTCCTACGAGCAGTACTTC
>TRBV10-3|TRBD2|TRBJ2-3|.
CAITSRGGRSTDTQYF
TGTGCCATCACCTCACGTGGCGGGAGGAGCACAGATACGCAGTATTTT
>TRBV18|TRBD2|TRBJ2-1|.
CASSPPVGRAYNEQFF
TGTGCCAGCTCACCACCAGTCGGGAGGGCCTACAATGAGCAGTTCTTC
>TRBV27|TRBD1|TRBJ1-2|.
CATGGTANYGYTF
TGTGCCACCGGCGGGACAGCTAACTATGGCTACACCTTC
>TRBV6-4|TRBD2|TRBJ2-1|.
CASRTSGSLDEQFF
TGTGCCAGCAGAACTAGCGGGAGCTTGGATGAGCAGTTCTTC
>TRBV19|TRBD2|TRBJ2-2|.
CASELAGGTGELFF
TGTGCCAGTGAACTAGCGGGAGGGACCGGGGAGCTGTTTTTT